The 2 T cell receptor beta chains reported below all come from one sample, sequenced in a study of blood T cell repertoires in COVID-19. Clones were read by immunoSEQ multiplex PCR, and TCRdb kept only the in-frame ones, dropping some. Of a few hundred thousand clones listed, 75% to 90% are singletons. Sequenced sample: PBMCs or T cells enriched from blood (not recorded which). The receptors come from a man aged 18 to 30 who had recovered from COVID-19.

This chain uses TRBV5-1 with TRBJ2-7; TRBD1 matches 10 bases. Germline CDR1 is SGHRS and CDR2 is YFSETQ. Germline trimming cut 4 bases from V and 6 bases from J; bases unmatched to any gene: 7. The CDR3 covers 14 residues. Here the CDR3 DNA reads TGCGCCAGCAGCCCTCCGGGACAGGGGATCGAGCAGTACTTC. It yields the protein CASSPPGQGIEQYF.

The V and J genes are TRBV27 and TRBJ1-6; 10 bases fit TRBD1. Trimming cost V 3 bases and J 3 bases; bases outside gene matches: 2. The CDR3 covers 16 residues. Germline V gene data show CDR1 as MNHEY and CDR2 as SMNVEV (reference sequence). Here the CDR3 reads CASSLGQGYYNSPLHF. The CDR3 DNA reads TGTGCCAGCAGTTTGGGACAGGGGTACTATAATTCACCCCTCCACTTT.